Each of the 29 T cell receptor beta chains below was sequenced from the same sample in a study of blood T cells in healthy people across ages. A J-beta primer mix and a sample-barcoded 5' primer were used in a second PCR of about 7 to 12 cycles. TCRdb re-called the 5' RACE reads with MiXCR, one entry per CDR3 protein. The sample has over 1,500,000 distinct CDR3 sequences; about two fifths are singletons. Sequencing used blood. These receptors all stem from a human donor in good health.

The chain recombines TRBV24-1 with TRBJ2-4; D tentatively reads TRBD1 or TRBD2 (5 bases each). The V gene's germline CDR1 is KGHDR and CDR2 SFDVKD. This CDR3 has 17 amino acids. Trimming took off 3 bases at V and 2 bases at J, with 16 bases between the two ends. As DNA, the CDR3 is TGTGCCACCAGTGATCCGTCCCGGGACGGGTCCAAAAACATTCAGTACTTC. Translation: CATSDPSRDGSKNIQYF.

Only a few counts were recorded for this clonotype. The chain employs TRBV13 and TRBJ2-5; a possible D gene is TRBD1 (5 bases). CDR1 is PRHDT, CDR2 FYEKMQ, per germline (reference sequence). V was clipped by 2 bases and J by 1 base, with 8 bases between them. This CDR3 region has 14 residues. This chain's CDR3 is CASSLQGTQETQYF. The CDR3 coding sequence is TGTGCCAGCAGCTTACAGGGAACCCAAGAGACCCAGTACTTC.

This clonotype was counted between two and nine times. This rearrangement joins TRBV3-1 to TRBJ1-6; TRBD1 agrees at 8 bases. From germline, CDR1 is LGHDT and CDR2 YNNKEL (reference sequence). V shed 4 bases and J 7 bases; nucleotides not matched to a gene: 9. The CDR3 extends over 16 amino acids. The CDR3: CASSPWTGQDNSPLHF. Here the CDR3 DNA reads TGTGCCAGCAGCCCTTGGACGGGACAGGACAATTCACCCCTCCACTTT.

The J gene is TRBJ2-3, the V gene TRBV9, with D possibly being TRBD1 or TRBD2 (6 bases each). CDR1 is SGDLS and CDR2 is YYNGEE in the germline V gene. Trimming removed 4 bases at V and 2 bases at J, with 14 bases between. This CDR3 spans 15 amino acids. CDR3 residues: CASSHRDFPTDTQYF. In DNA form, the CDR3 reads TGTGCCAGCAGCCACAGGGACTTTCCCACAGATACGCAGTATTTT.

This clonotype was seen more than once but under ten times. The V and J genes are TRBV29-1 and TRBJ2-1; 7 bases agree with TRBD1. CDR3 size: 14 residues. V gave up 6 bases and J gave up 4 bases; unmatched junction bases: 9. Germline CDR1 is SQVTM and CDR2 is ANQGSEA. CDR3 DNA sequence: TGCAGCGTAAGGGACAGCACCATTTACAATGAGCAGTTCTTC. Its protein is CSVRDSTIYNEQFF.

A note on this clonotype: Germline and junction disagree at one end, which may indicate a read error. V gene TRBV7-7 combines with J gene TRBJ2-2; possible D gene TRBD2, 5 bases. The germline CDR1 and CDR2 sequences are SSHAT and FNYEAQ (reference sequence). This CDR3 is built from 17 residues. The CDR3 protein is CASSLLASVANTGELFF. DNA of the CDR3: TGTGCTAGCAGCTTGTTAGCGAGCGTAGCGAACACCGGGGAGCTGTTTTTT.

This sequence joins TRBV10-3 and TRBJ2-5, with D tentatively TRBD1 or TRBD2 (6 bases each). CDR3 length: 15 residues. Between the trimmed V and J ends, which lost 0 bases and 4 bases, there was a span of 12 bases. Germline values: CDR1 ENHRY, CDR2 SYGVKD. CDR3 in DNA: TGTGCCATCAGTGAGTCTTCGGGGGCGGGAGAGACCCAGTACTTC. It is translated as CAISESSGAGETQYF.

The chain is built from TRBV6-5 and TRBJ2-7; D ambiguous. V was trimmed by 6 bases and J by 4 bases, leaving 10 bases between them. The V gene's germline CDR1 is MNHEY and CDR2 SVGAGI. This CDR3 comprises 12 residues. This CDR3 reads CASRGNRYEQYF. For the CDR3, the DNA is TGTGCCAGCAGGGGGAATAGGTACGAGCAGTACTTC.

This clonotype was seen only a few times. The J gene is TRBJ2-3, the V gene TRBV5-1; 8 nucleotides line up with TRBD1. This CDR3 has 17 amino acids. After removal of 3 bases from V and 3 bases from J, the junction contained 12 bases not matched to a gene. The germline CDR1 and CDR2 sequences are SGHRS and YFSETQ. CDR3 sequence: CASSSPMTGVGTDTQYF. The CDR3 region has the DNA TGCGCCAGCAGCTCCCCTATGACAGGGGTTGGAACAGATACGCAGTATTTT.

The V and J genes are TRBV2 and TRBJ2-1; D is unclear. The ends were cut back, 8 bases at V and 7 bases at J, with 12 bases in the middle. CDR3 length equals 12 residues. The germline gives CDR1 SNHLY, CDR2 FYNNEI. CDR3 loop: CASGWGFNEQFF. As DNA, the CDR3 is TGTGCCAGCGGGTGGGGTTTTAATGAGCAGTTCTTC. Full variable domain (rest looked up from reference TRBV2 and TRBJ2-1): EPEVTQTPSHQVTQMGQEVILRCVPISNHLYFYWYRQILGQKVEFLVSFYNNEISEKSEIFDDQFSVERPDGSNFTLKIRSTKLEDSAMYFCASGWGFNEQFFGPGTRLTVL.

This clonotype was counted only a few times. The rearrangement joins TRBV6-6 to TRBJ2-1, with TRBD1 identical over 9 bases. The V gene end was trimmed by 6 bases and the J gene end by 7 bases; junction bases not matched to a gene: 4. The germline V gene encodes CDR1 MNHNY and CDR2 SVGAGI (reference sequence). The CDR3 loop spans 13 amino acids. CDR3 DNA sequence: TGTGCCAGCAGAGGACAGGGGTCTAATGAGCAGTTCTTC. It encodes CASRGQGSNEQFF.

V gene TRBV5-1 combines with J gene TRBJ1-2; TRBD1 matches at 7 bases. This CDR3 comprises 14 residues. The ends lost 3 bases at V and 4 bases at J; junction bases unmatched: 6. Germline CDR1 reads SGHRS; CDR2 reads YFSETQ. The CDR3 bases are TGCGCCAGCAGCTGGTTGGACAGGACCTATGGCTACACCTTC. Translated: CASSWLDRTYGYTF.

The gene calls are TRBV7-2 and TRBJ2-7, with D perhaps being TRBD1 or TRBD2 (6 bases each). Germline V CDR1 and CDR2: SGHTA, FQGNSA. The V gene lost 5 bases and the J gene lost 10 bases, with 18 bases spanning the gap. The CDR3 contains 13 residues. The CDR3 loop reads CASSLNARGVQYF. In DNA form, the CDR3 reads TGTGCCAGCAGCCTGAATGCAAGGGGGGTCCAGTACTTC. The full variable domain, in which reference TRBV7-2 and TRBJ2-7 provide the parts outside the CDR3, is GAGVSQSPSNKVTEKGKDVELRCDPISGHTALYWYRQSLGQGLEFLIYFQGNSAPDKSGLPSDRFSAERTGGSVSTLTIQRTQQEDSAVYLCASSLNARGVQYFGPGTRLTVT.

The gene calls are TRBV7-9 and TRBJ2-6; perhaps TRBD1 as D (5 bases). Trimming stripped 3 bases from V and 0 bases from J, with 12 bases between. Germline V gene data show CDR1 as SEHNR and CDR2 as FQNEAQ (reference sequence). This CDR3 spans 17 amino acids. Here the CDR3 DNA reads TGTGCCAGCAGCTTTAGTAAGGGGCTCTCTGGGGCCAACGTCCTGACTTTC. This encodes CASSFSKGLSGANVLTF.

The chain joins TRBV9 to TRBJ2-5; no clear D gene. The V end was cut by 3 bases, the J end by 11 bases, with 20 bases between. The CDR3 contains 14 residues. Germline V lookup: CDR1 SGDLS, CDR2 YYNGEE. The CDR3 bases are TGTGCCAGCAGCGCCCTAGTTTCAGGAAATGAGCAGTACTTC. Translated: CASSALVSGNEQYF.

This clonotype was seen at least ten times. In nucleotides, the CDR3 is TGCAGCGTCGATTTGACAGGCTCCTACGAGCAGTACTTC. Amino acids: CSVDLTGSYEQYF. The J gene is TRBJ2-7, the V gene TRBV29-1, with a tentative D call TRBD1 (6 bases). The CDR3 loop spans 13 amino acids. CDR1 is SQVTM and CDR2 is ANQGSEA in the germline V gene. Trimming shortened V by 6 bases and J by 0 bases, and 12 bases separated the two germline ends.

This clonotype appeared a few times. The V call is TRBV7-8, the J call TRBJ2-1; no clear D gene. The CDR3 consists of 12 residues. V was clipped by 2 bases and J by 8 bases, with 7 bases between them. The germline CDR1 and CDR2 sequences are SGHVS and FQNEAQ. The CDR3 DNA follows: TGTGCCAGCAGCTTATTCGACGATGAGCAGTTCTTC. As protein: CASSLFDDEQFF. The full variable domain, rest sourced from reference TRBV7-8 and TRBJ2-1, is GAGVSQSPRYKVAKRGQDVALRCDPISGHVSLFWYQQALGQGPEFLTYFQNEAQLDKSGLPSDRFFAERPEGSVSTLKIQRTQQEDSAVYLCASSLFDDEQFFGPGTRLTVL.

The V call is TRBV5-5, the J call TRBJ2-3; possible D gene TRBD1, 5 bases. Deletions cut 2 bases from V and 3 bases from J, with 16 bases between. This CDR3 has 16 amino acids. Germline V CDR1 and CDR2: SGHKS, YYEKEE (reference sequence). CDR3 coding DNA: TGTGCCAGCAGCTTATTTCGGACAAGCCTAACAGATACGCAGTATTTT. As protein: CASSLFRTSLTDTQYF.

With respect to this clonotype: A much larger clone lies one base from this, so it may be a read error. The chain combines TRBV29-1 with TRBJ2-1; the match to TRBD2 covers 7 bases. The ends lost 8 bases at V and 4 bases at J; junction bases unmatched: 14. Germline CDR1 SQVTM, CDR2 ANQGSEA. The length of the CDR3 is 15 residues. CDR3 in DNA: TGCAGCTTAGGGCAAACACCTAGCGGATACAATGAGCAGTTCTTC. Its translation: CSLGQTPSGYNEQFF.

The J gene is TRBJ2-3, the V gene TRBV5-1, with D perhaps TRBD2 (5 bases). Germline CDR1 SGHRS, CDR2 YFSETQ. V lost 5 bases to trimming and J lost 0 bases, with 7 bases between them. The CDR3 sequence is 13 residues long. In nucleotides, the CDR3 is TGCGCCAGCAGGAGGGCTAGCACAGATACGCAGTATTTT. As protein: CASRRASTDTQYF.

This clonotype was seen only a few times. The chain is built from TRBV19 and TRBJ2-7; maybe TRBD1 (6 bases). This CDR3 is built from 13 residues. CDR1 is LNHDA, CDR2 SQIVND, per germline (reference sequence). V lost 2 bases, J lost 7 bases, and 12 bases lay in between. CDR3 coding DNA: TGTGCCAGTAGTATACCCCCAGGGGAAGAGCAGTACTTC. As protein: CASSIPPGEEQYF.

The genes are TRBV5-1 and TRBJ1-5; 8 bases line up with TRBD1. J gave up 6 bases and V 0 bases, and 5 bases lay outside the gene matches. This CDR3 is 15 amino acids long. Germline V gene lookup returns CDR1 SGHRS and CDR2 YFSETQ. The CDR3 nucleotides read TGCGCCAGCAGCTTGGGACAGGGGAAAGGTCAGCCCCAGCATTTT. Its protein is CASSLGQGKGQPQHF. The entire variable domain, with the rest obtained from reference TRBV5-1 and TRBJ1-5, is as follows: KAGVTQTPRYLIKTRGQQVTLSCSPISGHRSVSWYQQTPGQGLQFLFEYFSETQRNKGNFPGRFSGRQFSNSRSEMNVSTLELGDSALYLCASSLGQGKGQPQHFGDGTRLSIL.

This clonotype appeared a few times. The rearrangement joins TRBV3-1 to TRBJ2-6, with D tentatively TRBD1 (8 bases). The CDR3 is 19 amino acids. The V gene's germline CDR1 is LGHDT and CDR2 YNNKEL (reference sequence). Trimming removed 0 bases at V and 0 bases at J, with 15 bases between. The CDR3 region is CASSQDLQGGISGANVLTF. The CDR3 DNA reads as TGTGCCAGCAGCCAAGATCTACAGGGGGGGATCTCTGGGGCCAACGTCCTGACTTTC.

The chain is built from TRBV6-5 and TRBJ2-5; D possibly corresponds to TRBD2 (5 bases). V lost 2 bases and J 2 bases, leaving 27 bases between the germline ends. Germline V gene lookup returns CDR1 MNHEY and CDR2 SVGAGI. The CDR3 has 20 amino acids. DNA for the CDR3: TGTGCCAGCAGTTACCCCTCCCCCGCAGGCGAGGGCTGGTCACAAGAGACCCAGTACTTC. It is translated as CASSYPSPAGEGWSQETQYF.

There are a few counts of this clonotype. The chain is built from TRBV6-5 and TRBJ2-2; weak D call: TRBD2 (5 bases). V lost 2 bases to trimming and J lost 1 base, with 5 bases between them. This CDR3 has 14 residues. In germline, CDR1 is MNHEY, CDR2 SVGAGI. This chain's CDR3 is CASSYGLNTGELFF. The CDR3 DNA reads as TGTGCCAGCAGTTACGGACTGAACACCGGGGAGCTGTTTTTT.

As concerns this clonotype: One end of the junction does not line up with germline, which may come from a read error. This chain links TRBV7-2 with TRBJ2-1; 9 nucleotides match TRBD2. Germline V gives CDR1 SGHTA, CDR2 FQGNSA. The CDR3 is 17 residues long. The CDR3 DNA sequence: TGTGCCAGCAGCTTAGGTCGTTGGCGGGGGGGATACAATGAGCGGTTCTTC. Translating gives CASSLGRWRGGYNERFF.

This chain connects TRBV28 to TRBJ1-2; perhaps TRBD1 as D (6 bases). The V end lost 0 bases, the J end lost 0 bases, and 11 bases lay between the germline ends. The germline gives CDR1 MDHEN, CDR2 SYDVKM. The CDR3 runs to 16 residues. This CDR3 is CASSLWTGGTNYGYTF. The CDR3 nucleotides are TGTGCCAGCAGTTTATGGACAGGTGGAACTAACTATGGCTACACCTTC.

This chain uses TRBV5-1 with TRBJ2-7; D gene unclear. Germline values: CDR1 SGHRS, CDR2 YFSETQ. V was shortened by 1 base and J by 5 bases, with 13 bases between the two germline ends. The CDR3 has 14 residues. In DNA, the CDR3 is TGCGCCAGCAGCTTGCTGAGTAGGCTCGACGAGCAGTACTTC. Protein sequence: CASSLLSRLDEQYF. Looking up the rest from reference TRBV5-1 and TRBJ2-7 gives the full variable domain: KAGVTQTPRYLIKTRGQQVTLSCSPISGHRSVSWYQQTPGQGLQFLFEYFSETQRNKGNFPGRFSGRQFSNSRSEMNVSTLELGDSALYLCASSLLSRLDEQYFGPGTRLTVT.

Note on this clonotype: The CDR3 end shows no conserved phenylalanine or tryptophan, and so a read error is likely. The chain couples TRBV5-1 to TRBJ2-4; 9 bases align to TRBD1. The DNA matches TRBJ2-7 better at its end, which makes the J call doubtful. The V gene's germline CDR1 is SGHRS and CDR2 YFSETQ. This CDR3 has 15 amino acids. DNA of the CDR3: TGCGCCAGCAGCCTAGGGACAGGGTCACTTCGCGAGCAGTACTGC. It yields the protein CASSLGTGSLREQYC.